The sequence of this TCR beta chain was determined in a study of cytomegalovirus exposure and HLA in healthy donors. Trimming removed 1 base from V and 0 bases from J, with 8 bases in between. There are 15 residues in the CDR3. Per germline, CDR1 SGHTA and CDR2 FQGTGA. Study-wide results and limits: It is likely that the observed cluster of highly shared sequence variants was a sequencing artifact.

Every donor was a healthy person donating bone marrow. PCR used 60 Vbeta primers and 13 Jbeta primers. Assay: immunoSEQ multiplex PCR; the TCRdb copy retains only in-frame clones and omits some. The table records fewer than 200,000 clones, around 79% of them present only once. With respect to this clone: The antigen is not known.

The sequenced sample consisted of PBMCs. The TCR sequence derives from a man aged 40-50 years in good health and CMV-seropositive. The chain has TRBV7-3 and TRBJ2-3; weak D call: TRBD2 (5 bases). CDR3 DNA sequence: TGTGCCAGCAGCTTAAACAGCGGAAGCACAGATACGCAGTATTTT. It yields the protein CASSLNSGSTDTQYF. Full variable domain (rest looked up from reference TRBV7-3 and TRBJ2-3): GAGVSQTPSNKVTEKGKYVELRCDPISGHTALYWYRQSLGQGPEFLIYFQGTGAADDSGLPNDRFFAVRPEGSVSTLKIQRTERGDSAVYLCASSLNSGSTDTQYFGPGTRLTVL.